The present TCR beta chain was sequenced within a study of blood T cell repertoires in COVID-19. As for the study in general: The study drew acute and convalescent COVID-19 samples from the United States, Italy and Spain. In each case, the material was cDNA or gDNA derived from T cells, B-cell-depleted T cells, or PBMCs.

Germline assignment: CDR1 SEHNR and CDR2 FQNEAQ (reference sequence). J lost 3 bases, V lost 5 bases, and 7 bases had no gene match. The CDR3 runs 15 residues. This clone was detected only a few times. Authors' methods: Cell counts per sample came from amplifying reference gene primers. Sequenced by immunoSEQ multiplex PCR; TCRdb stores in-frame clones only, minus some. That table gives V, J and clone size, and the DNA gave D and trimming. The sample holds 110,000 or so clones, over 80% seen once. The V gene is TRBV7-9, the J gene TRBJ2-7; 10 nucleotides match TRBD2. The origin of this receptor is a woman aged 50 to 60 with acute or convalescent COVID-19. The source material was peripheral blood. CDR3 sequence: CASSTRTSGYYEQYF. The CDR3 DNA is TGTGCCAGCAGCACCCGGACTAGCGGTTACTACGAGCAGTACTTC. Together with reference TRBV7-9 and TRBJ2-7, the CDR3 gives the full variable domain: DTGVSQNPRHKITKRGQNVTFRCDPISEHNRLYWYRQTLGQGPEFLTYFQNEAQLEKSRLLSDRFSAERPKGSFSTLEIQRTEQGDSAMYLCASSTRTSGYYEQYFGPGTRLTVT.